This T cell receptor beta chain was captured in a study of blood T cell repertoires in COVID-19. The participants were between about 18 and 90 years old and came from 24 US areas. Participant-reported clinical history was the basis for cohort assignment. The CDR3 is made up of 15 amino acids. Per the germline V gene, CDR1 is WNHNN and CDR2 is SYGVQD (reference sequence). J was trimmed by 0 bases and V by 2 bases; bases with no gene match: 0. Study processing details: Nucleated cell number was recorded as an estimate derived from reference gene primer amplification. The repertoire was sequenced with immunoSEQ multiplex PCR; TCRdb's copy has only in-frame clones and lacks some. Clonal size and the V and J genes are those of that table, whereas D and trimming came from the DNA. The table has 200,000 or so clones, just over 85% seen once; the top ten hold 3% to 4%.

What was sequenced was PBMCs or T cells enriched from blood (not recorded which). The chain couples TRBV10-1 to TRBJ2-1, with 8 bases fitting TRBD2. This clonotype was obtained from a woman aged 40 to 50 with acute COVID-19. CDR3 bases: TGCGCCAGCAGTGAGGGGACTAGCTCCTACAATGAGCAGTTCTTC. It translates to CASSEGTSSYNEQFF.